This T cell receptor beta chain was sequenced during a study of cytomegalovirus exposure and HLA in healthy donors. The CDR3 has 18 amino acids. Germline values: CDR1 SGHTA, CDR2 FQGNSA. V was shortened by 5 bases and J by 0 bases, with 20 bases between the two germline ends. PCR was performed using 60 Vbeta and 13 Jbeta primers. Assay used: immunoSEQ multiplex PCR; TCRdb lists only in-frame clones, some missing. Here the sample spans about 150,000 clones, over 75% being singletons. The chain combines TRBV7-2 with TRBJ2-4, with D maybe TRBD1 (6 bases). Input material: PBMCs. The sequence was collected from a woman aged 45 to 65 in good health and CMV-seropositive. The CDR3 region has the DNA TGTGCCAGCAGCCCTGCAGGGGTAGCTTCCCTAGCCAAAAACATTCAGTACTTC. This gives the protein CASSPAGVASLAKNIQYF.